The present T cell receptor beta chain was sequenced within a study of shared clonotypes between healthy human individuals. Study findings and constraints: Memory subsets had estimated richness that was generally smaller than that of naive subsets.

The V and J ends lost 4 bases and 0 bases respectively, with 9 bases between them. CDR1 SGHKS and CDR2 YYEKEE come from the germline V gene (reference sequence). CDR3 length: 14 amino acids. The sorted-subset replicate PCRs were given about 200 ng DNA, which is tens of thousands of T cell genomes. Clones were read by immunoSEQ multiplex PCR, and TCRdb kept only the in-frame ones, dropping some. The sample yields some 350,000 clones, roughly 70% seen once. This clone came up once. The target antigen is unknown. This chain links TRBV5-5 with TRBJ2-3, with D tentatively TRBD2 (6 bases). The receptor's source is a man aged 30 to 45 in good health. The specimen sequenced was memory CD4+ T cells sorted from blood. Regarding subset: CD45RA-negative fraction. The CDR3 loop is CASSSGFSTDTQYF. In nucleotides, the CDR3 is TGTGCCAGCAGCAGCGGGTTTAGCACAGATACGCAGTATTTT.